This is a list of T cell receptor beta chains from one sample in a study of early T cells in non-severe SARS-CoV-2 infection. TCRdb itself ran the 5' RACE reads through MiXCR, one entry per CDR3 protein. The sample has some 70,000 distinct CDR3 sequences; around 4.9% are singletons. The sequencing input was whole blood. The receptors originated from an adult who was a healthcare worker with PCR-confirmed SARS-CoV-2 infection or an uninfected control (not recorded which). The CDR3 runs from the conserved cysteine through the conserved F or W. A D gene is named only where the DNA matches it firmly. Expanded clones are given a class, and other clones once, few, many or no size at all.

TRBJ2-1 | TRBV29-1 | NA | many | CSVGGGIYNEQFF | TGCAGCGTTGGTGGCGGGATTTACAATGAGCAGTTCTTC
TRBJ2-7 | TRBV5-5 | TRBD2 | many | CASSLVSGNSYEQYF | TGTGCCAGCAGCTTAGTGAGCGGGAACTCCTACGAGCAGTACTTC
TRBJ2-4 | TRBV20-1 | NA | many | CSARREGVAKNIQYF | TGCAGTGCTAGACGAGAAGGAGTAGCCAAAAACATTCAGTACTTC
TRBJ2-5 | TRBV5-4 | TRBD2 | many | CASSLERTSAMETQYF | TGTGCCAGCAGCTTGGAACGGACTAGTGCCATGGAGACCCAGTACTTC
TRBJ1-2 | TRBV7-2 | NA | NA | CASRGEGHYGYTF | TGTGCCAGCAGGGGGGAAGGGCACTATGGCTACACCTTC
TRBJ2-7 | TRBV10-3 | NA | few | CASGDRAYEQYF | TGTGCCAGCGGGGACAGAGCATACGAGCAGTACTTC
TRBJ1-1 | TRBV4-2 | NA | many | CASSKASMNTEAFF | TGTGCCAGCAGCAAAGCAAGCATGAACACTGAAGCTTTCTTT
TRBJ2-3 | TRBV7-9 | NA | NA | CASSLGAGPLLSTDTQYF | TGTGCCAGCAGCTTAGGTGCGGGGCCGCTGCTTAGCACAGATACGCAGTATTTT
TRBJ2-7 | TRBV6-1 | TRBD1 | many | CASSVGTGPFF | TGTGCCAGCAGTGTCGGGACAGGGCCTTTCTTC
TRBJ2-7 | TRBV28 | NA | many | CASWSPAPYEQYF | TGTGCCAGCTGGTCCCCAGCTCCCTACGAGCAGTACTTC
TRBJ1-2 | TRBV7-2 | NA | many | CASSSQTTRINYGYTF | TGTGCCAGCAGCTCCCAAACAACACGGATTAACTATGGCTACACCTTC
TRBJ2-7 | TRBV6-6 | TRBD2 | many | CASSSGGGNSYEQYF | TGTGCCAGCAGCTCGGGAGGGGGGAACTCCTACGAGCAGTACTTC
TRBJ2-2 | TRBV12-3/TRBV12-4 | NA | few | CASSSNQGRNGELFF | TGTGCCAGCAGTTCCAACCAGGGAAGGAACGGGGAGCTGTTTTTT
TRBJ2-3 | TRBV11-2 | NA | few | CASSLDRAYTQYF | TGTGCCAGCAGCTTAGATCGGGCATATACGCAGTATTTT
TRBJ2-1 | TRBV20-1 | TRBD2 | many | CSASLRTSGRSNEQFF | TGCAGTGCTAGCCTGCGGACTAGCGGCCGAAGCAATGAGCAGTTCTTC
TRBJ1-5 | TRBV29-1 | TRBD1 | many | CSVRTGLDQPQHF | TGCAGCGTAAGGACAGGGTTAGATCAGCCCCAGCATTTT
TRBJ2-5 | TRBV20-1 | NA | many | CSAPGTAWETQYF | TGCAGTGCCCCCGGGACCGCCTGGGAGACCCAGTACTTC
TRBJ1-1 | TRBV29-1 | NA | many | CSVGLNTEAFF | TGCAGCGTTGGACTGAACACTGAAGCTTTCTTT
TRBJ1-2 | TRBV7-8 | TRBD1 | many | CASSARDRAYGYTF | TGTGCCAGCAGCGCAAGGGACAGGGCCTATGGCTACACCTTC
TRBJ2-1 | TRBV20-1 | NA | few | CSAYGGHNEQFF | TGCAGTGCGTACGGAGGCCACAATGAGCAGTTCTTC
TRBJ2-3 | TRBV10-3 | TRBD2 | many | CAIRAGGTDTQYF | TGTGCCATCAGGGCGGGGGGCACAGATACGCAGTATTTT
TRBJ2-1 | TRBV19 | TRBD1 | many | CASSLGQALDEQFF | TGTGCCAGTAGCCTCGGACAGGCCCTCGATGAGCAGTTCTTC